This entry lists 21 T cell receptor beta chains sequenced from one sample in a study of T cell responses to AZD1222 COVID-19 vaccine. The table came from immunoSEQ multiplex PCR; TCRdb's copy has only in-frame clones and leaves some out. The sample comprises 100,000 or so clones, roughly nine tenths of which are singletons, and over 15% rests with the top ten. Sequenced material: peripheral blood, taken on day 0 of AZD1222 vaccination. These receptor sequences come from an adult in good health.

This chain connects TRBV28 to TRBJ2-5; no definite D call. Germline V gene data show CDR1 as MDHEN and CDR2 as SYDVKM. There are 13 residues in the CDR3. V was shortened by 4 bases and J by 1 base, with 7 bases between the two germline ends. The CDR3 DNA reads TGTGCCAGCAGTTCTGGGGTCCAAGAGACCCAGTACTTC. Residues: CASSSGVQETQYF. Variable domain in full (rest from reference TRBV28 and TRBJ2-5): DVKVTQSSRYLVKRTGEKVFLECVQDMDHENMFWYRQDPGLGLRLIYFSYDVKMKEKGDIPEGYSVSREKKERFSLILESASTNQTSMYLCASSSGVQETQYFGPGTRLLVL.

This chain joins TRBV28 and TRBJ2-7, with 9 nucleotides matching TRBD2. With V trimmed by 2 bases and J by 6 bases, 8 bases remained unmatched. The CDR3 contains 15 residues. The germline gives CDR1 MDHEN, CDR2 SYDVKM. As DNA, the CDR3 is TGTGCCAGCAGTTTAGGGTCTAGCGGGAAAGTCGAGCAGTACTTC. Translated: CASSLGSSGKVEQYF.

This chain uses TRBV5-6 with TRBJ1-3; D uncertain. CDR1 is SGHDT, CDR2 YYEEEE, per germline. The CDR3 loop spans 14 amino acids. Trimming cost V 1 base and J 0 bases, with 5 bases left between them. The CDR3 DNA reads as TGTGCCAGCAGCTTGCCCGCCTCTGGAAACACCATATATTTT. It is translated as CASSLPASGNTIYF.

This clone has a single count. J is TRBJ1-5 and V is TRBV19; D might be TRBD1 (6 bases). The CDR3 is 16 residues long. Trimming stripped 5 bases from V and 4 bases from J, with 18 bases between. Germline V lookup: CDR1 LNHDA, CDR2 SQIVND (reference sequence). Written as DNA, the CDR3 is TGTGCCAGTAGTCCCGATGCAGGGGCCATTAATCAGCCCCAGCATTTT. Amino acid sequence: CASSPDAGAINQPQHF.

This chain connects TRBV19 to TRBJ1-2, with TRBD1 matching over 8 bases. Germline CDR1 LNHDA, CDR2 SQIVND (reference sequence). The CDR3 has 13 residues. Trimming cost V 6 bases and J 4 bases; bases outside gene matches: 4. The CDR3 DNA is TGTGCCAGTAGGACAGACAGGGGCTATGGCTACACCTTC. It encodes CASRTDRGYGYTF. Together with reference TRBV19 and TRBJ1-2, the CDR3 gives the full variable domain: DGGITQSPKYLFRKEGQNVTLSCEQNLNHDAMYWYRQDPGQGLRLIYYSQIVNDFQKGDIAEGYSVSREKKESFPLTVTSAQKNPTAFYLCASRTDRGYGYTFGSGTRLTVV.

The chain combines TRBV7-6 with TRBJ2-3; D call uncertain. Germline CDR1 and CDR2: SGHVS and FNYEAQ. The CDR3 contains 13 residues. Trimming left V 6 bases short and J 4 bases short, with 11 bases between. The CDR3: CASSSYIPDTQYF. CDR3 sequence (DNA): TGTGCCAGCAGTTCCTATATTCCAGATACGCAGTATTTT.

CDR3 loop: CASSLAPAGWNTEAFF. The CDR3 bases are TGTGCCAGCAGCTTAGCCCCCGCCGGATGGAACACTGAAGCTTTCTTT. The rearrangement joins TRBV11-3 to TRBJ1-1, with D unresolved. This CDR3 region has 16 residues. Trimming took off 1 base at V and 1 base at J, with 13 bases between the two ends. Per germline, CDR1 SGHNT and CDR2 YENEEA.

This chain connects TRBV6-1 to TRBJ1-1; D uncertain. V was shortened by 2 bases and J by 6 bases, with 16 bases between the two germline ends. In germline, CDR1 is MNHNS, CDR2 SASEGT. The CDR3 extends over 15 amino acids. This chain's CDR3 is CASSEIYRLWPEAFF. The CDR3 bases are TGTGCCAGCAGTGAAATTTACCGCCTGTGGCCTGAAGCTTTCTTT.

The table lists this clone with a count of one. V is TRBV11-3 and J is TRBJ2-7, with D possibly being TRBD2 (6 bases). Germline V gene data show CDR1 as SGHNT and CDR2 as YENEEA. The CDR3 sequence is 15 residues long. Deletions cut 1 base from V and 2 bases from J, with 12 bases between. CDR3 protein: CASSLVWLAPYEQYF. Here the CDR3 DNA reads TGTGCCAGCAGCTTAGTATGGCTAGCGCCCTACGAGCAGTACTTC.

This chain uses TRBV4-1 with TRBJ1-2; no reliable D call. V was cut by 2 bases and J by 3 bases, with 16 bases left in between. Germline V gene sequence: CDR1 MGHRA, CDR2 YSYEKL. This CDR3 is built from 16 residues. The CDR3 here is CASSQSPARSYYGYTF. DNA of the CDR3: TGCGCCAGCAGCCAAAGTCCCGCCAGGAGCTACTATGGCTACACCTTC.

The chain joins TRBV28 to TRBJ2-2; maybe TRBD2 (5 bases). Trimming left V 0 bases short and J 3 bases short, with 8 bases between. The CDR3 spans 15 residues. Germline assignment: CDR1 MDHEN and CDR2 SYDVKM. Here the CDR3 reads CASSLWVGDTGELFF. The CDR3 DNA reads TGTGCCAGCAGTTTATGGGTCGGGGACACCGGGGAGCTGTTTTTT. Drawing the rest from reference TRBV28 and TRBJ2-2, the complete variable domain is DVKVTQSSRYLVKRTGEKVFLECVQDMDHENMFWYRQDPGLGLRLIYFSYDVKMKEKGDIPEGYSVSREKKERFSLILESASTNQTSMYLCASSLWVGDTGELFFGEGSRLTVL.

The CDR3 loop is CASSPRGQGATYEQYF. The CDR3 DNA is TGTGCCAGCTCACCACGCGGACAGGGGGCTACCTACGAGCAGTACTTC. The rearrangement links TRBV18 to TRBJ2-7; 11 bases agree with TRBD1. CDR1 and CDR2 from the germline V gene are KGHSH and LQKENI. The trim removed 1 base at V and 2 bases at J, leaving 4 bases unmatched. The CDR3 loop spans 16 amino acids.

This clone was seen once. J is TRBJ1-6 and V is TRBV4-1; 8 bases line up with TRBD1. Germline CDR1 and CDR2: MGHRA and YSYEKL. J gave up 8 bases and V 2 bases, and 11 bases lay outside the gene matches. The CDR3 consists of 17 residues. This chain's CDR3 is CASSQWPQGASDSPLHF. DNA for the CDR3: TGCGCCAGCAGCCAATGGCCCCAGGGGGCTTCTGATTCACCCCTCCACTTT.

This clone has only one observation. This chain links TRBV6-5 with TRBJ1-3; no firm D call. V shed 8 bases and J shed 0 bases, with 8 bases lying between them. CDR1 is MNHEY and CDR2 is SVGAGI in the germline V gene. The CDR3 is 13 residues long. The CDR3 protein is CASQSSSGNTIYF. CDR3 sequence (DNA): TGTGCCAGCCAGAGTTCCTCTGGAAACACCATATATTTT.

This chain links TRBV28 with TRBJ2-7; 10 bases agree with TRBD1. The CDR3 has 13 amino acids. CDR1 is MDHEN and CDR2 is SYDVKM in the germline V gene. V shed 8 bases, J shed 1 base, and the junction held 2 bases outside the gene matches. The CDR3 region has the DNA TGTGCCAGCCGGGACAGGGGTTCCTACGAGCAGTACTTC. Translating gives CASRDRGSYEQYF. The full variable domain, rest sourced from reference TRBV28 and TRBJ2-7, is DVKVTQSSRYLVKRTGEKVFLECVQDMDHENMFWYRQDPGLGLRLIYFSYDVKMKEKGDIPEGYSVSREKKERFSLILESASTNQTSMYLCASRDRGSYEQYFGPGTRLTVT.

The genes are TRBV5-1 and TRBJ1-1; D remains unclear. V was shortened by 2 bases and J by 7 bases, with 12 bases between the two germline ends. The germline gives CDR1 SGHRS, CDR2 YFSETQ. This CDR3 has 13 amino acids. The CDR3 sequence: CASSLSTSGEAFF. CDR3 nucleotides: TGCGCCAGCAGCTTAAGTACCTCGGGTGAAGCTTTCTTT.

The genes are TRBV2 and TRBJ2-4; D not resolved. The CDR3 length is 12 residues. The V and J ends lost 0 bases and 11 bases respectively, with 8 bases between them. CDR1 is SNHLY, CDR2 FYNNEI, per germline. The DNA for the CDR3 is TGTGCCAGCAGTGAAGCCCCGTCGGTTCAGTACTTC. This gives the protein CASSEAPSVQYF.

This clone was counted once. The CDR3 spells CASSFRGESYGYTF. CDR3 nucleotides: TGCGCCAGCAGCTTTCGGGGGGAGAGTTATGGCTACACCTTC. V gene TRBV5-1 combines with J gene TRBJ1-2; possible D gene TRBD1, 5 bases. Germline V gives CDR1 SGHRS, CDR2 YFSETQ. The ends were cut back, 2 bases at V and 5 bases at J, with 13 bases in the middle. The CDR3 extends over 14 amino acids.

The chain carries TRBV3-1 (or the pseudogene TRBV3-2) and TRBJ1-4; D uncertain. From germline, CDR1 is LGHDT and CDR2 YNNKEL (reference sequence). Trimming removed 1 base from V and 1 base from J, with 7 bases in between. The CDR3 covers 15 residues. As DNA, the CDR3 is TGTGCCAGCAGCCAAGGTTTACTAACTAATGAAAAACTGTTTTTT. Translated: CASSQGLLTNEKLFF.

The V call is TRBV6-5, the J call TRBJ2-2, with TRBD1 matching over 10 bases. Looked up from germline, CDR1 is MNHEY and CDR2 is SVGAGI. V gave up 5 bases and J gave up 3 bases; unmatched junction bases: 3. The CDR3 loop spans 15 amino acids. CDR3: CASSRDRGYTGELFF. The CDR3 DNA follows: TGTGCCAGCAGTAGGGACAGGGGCTACACCGGGGAGCTGTTTTTT.

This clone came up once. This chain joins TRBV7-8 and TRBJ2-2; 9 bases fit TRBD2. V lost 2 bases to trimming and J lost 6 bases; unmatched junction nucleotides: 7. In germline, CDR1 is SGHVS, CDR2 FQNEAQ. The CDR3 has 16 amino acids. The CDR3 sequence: CASSLRLAGSSGELFF. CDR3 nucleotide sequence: TGTGCCAGCAGCTTAAGGCTAGCGGGATCCTCCGGGGAGCTGTTTTTT.